The following is a T cell receptor beta chain sequence with its context. The antigen this receptor binds is unknown. The sample holds no much larger clone one base away, and base qualities are not on file. The source of the sample is a study of cytomegalovirus exposure and HLA in healthy donors (TCRdb year 2017). Context from the whole study: The roughly 700 repertoires of the first cohort and the roughly 120 validation repertoires were produced on the same platform, according to a later analysis. In addition to the first cohort of around 670 subjects, a separate validation cohort of some 120 different subjects was used. The study combined high-throughput TCR immunosequencing, statistical association of individual TCRs with disease status, and machine learning to predict cytomegalovirus infection status. The study aimed to test whether cataloging public T cell receptors could reveal signatures of past pathogen exposure.

The library was produced with the immunoSEQ multiplex PCR assay. The authors processed their data as follows. A statistical classification framework was developed to diagnose cytomegalovirus status using the catalog of TCR beta chain sequences. In its TCRdb copy, this immuneACCESS table keeps in-frame sequences only and misses some clones. Where compared with another copy, unresolved V genes explain less than half of these, and the others have no known cause. D and trimming come from the DNA, and the V and J calls and clone size come from that table. This sample has tens of thousands of clones in its table, and over 75% of those were observed once. Of the sample, over 2% is held by the ten largest clones. Beyond this particular receptor, the publication reports: In the study, around 150 TCR beta chains were listed as associated with cytomegalovirus. The authors suggested that the approach could potentially be generalized to other disease states and immunological phenotypes. Across donors, most TCR sequences were observed very rarely, whereas some public TCRs were present in many individuals. The classifier was reported to diagnose cytomegalovirus status with high specificity and sensitivity in both the original cohort and the validation cohort. A later analysis had no HLA typing for the validation cohort, so co-occurrence there was scored across all 130 or so repertoires. A few of the identified cytomegalovirus-associated TCR beta chains were confirmed in vitro to be specific for cytomegalovirus antigens. A later analysis found that TCRs clustered in the first cohort also tended to co-occur in the roughly 120 validation repertoires, with 94% of cluster scores above 0.

For CDR1 and CDR2, the germline V gene lists LGHNA and YNFKEQ. V is cut by 3 bases and J by 10 bases, and the space between the germline ends is 16 bases. Including cysteine and phenylalanine, the CDR3 has 14 amino acids. Kept here is only the CDR3 DNA, which spans 42 bases and is read in frame from base 1. Separate from the roughly 650-subject first cohort, the validation cohort of about 110 subjects was the group to which the donors belonged. Sequencing was done on a sample of PBMCs. The chain joins TRBV4-2 to TRBJ2-1; a tentative D call is TRBD2 (6 bases match). This sequence originates from a woman in her twenties or thirties in good health and CMV-seronegative. The DNA is TGTGCCAGCAGCCAGGGGGGTTCGTCCCGCGAGCAGTTCTTC. The resulting protein is CASSQGGSSREQFF.